This entry lists 32 T cell receptor beta chains sequenced from one sample in a study of T cell repertoires in cytomegalovirus infection. What these receptors recognize is not known. TCRdb re-called the reads with MiXCR, one entry per CDR3 protein. The sample holds about 700,000 distinct CDR3 sequences; 30% to 35% are singletons and the top ten take 15% to 20%. The sequences come from cultured PBMCs, collected from culture after CMV antigen stimulation. The receptors stem from a human donor in good health (CMV status not recorded). Some clones in this sample may be carry-over from other donors' samples.

In nucleotides, the CDR3 is TGCAGTGCTGAGGGCCCTCGATCCTACAATGAGCAGTTCTTC. As protein: CSAEGPRSYNEQFF. The chain combines TRBV20-1 with TRBJ2-1; TRBD2 is a possible D gene (5 bases). Trimming took 5 bases from V and 1 from J, leaving 12 bases between them. Germline V gene sequence: CDR1 DFQATT, CDR2 SNEGSKA (reference sequence). The CDR3 covers 14 residues.

The rearrangement links TRBV7-2 to TRBJ1-1; D is undetermined. The germline V gene has CDR1 SGHTA and CDR2 FQGNSA. V was pared by 5 bases and J by 1 base, with 11 bases between. The CDR3 covers 14 residues. In nucleotides, the CDR3 is TGTGCCAGCAGCGAGGACTGGGAGAACACTGAAGCTTTCTTT. It yields the protein CASSEDWENTEAFF.

The gene calls are TRBV4-2 and TRBJ2-7; the D is unclear. The CDR3 has 14 amino acids. V lost 0 bases and J 13 bases, leaving 19 bases between the germline ends. Germline-derived CDR1 and CDR2 are LGHNA and YNFKEQ. This CDR3 reads CASSQEVGMQNPYF. The CDR3 DNA reads TGTGCCAGCAGCCAAGAGGTGGGGATGCAGAATCCCTACTTC.

The chain uses TRBV3-1 and TRBJ1-1, with TRBD1 matching over 7 bases. The germline gives CDR1 LGHDT, CDR2 YNNKEL (reference sequence). The CDR3 covers 14 residues. Trimming took 6 bases from V and 5 from J; bases not matched to a gene: 9. The CDR3, as DNA: TGTGCCAGCAGATCCCTAGGGGGCGGGACTGAAGCTTTCTTT. This gives the protein CASRSLGGGTEAFF.

Remarks on this clonotype: Being one base from a much bigger clone, this may be a read error. This chain links TRBV6-8 with TRBJ2-5, with 8 bases aligning to TRBD2. Germline CDR1 reads MNHGY; CDR2 reads SAAAGT. The CDR3 spans 16 residues. The CDR3 DNA sequence: TGTGCCAGCGGTTACGACGAAGCGGGAGTGGGAGAGACCCAGTACTTC. Translating gives CASGYDEAGVGETQYF.

This clonotype came up many times. The rearrangement links TRBV7-2 to TRBJ2-3, with unresolved D. Trimming left V 4 bases short and J 7 bases short, with 12 bases between. This CDR3 region has 13 residues. The V gene's germline CDR1 is SGHTA and CDR2 FQGNSA. The CDR3 reads CASSSTTVNTQYF. CDR3 coding DNA: TGTGCCAGCAGCTCGACGACTGTTAATACGCAGTATTTT.

This clonotype has just a few counts. This rearrangement joins TRBV11-2 to TRBJ2-7; D is uncertain. Deletions cut 3 bases from V and 6 bases from J, with 9 bases between. The CDR3 has 12 residues. CDR1 is SGHAT and CDR2 is FQNNGV in the germline V gene. The CDR3 is CASSFEVSEQYF. The CDR3 DNA follows: TGTGCCAGCAGCTTTGAGGTTTCCGAGCAGTACTTC.

The rearrangement joins TRBV5-4 to TRBJ2-1; 9 positions agree with TRBD1. Germline V gene lookup returns CDR1 SGHNT and CDR2 YYREEE (reference sequence). With 4 bases clipped from V and 7 bases from J, the junction kept 9 bases outside the gene matches. CDR3 size: 15 residues. The CDR3 loop is CASSPRTGEANEQFF. The CDR3 coding sequence is TGTGCCAGCAGCCCTAGGACAGGGGAGGCAAATGAGCAGTTCTTC.

This clonotype appeared many times. The chain combines TRBV7-2 with TRBJ2-5, with 12 bases that match TRBD2. The germline gives CDR1 SGHTA, CDR2 FQGNSA. CDR3 length equals 16 residues. The J segment lost 5 bases and the V segment lost 5 bases, leaving 9 bases of the junction unmatched. As DNA, the CDR3 is TGTGCCAGCAGCCCCCTAGCGGGAGGGCCACGGGAGACCCAGTACTTC. Its translation: CASSPLAGGPRETQYF.

This clonotype turned up a few times. The genes are TRBV12-5 and TRBJ1-3, with D perhaps TRBD1 (6 bases). This CDR3 contains 14 residues. The germline gives CDR1 LGHNT, CDR2 FRNRAP. Trimming removed 9 bases at V and 5 bases at J, with 17 bases between. CDR3 DNA sequence: TGTGCTAGCACTTCGGGGGCAGGGAGAAACACCATATATTTT. Translating it yields CASTSGAGRNTIYF.

The J gene is TRBJ2-7, the V gene TRBV18; no reliable D call. The CDR3 extends over 13 amino acids. V was cut by 4 bases and J by 4 bases, with 11 bases left in between. The germline V gene encodes CDR1 KGHSH and CDR2 LQKENI. CDR3 in DNA: TGTGCCAGCTCACAGAGTACAAGTTACGAGCAGTACTTC. It specifies CASSQSTSYEQYF.

The chain links TRBV11-1 to TRBJ2-2; D might be TRBD1 (5 bases). The germline V gene encodes CDR1 SGHAT and CDR2 FQDESV (reference sequence). V lost 3 bases, J lost 4 bases, and 12 bases lay in between. CDR3 length equals 15 residues. The CDR3 sequence: CASSLNQGTTGELFF. For the CDR3, the DNA is TGTGCCAGCAGCTTGAACCAGGGTACCACCGGGGAGCTGTTTTTT.

V gene TRBV5-4 combines with J gene TRBJ1-3; the D is unclear. V lost 1 base to trimming and J lost 1 base, with 9 bases between them. From germline, CDR1 is SGHNT and CDR2 YYREEE (reference sequence). This CDR3 has 15 amino acids. CDR3 sequence: CASSLFSPSGNTIYF. CDR3 nucleotide sequence: TGTGCCAGCAGCTTGTTCTCCCCATCTGGAAACACCATATATTTT.

This sequence joins TRBV7-6 and TRBJ2-1, with 15 bases identical to TRBD2. Germline V gene sequence: CDR1 SGHVS, CDR2 FNYEAQ. The trim removed 4 bases at V and 8 bases at J, leaving 12 bases unmatched. The CDR3 has 18 residues. CDR3 loop: CASSSGLAGGQRVYEQFF. The CDR3 nucleotides are TGTGCCAGCAGCTCGGGACTAGCGGGAGGCCAACGCGTGTATGAGCAGTTCTTC.

V and J are TRBV6-2 or TRBV6-3 and TRBJ2-1; 7 positions agree with TRBD2. The CDR3 loop spans 15 amino acids. Trimming cost V 4 bases and J 4 bases; bases outside gene matches: 7. The V gene's germline CDR1 is MNHEY and CDR2 SVGEGT. The CDR3 DNA reads as TGTGCCAGCAGTTCGGGTAGCGGGCTTTACAATGAGCAGTTCTTC. Translating gives CASSSGSGLYNEQFF.

This clonotype appeared a few times. The rearrangement links TRBV12-3 or TRBV12-4 to TRBJ2-7; tentative D call: TRBD1 (5 bases). The CDR3 is 16 residues long. V was pared by 1 base and J by 5 bases, with 18 bases between. CDR3 sequence: CASSLGRARGSHEQYF. The CDR3 DNA sequence: TGTGCCAGCAGTTTAGGCCGAGCAAGGGGCAGCCACGAGCAGTACTTC.

This clonotype was recorded at least ten times. V is TRBV7-2 and J is TRBJ2-3; the D is unclear. Germline V gene sequence: CDR1 SGHTA, CDR2 FQGNSA. V lost 5 bases and J 4 bases, leaving 4 bases between the germline ends. There are 11 residues in the CDR3. CDR3 sequence: CASSASDTQYF. The CDR3 DNA is TGTGCCAGCAGCGCCTCAGATACGCAGTATTTT.

V usage is TRBV5-4 and J usage is TRBJ1-1, with a tentative D call TRBD1 (5 bases). Germline V gene data show CDR1 as SGHNT and CDR2 as YYREEE (reference sequence). Trimming took 6 bases from V and 0 from J, leaving 15 bases between them. CDR3 length: 15 residues. The CDR3 region is CASKIDGGMNTEAFF. The DNA for the CDR3 is TGTGCCAGCAAGATAGACGGGGGTATGAACACTGAAGCTTTCTTT.

This clonotype has ten or more counts. V gene TRBV7-6 combines with J gene TRBJ1-3, with 8 nucleotides matching TRBD1. The CDR3 extends over 16 amino acids. The V gene's germline CDR1 is SGHVS and CDR2 FNYEAQ. The V segment lost 3 bases and the J segment 1 base; nucleotides outside the gene matches: 5. Here the CDR3 reads CASSFTGTGSGNTIYF. The CDR3 nucleotides are TGTGCCAGCAGCTTTACCGGGACAGGTTCTGGAAACACCATATATTTT.

Worth noting for this clonotype: One end of the junction does not line up with germline, which may come from a read error. As DNA, the CDR3 is TGTGCCAGCAGTTTATTGCCCCCAAGCCCGCGGGACAATTGGATCTTC. This codes for CASSLLPPSPRDNWIF. V is TRBV27 and J is TRBJ2-1; perhaps D is TRBD1 or TRBD2 (6 bases each). Germline lookup yields CDR1 MNHEY and CDR2 SMNVEV (reference sequence). The CDR3 has 16 amino acids.

J is TRBJ2-3 and V is TRBV7-9, with a possible D match to TRBD2 (6 bases). This CDR3 spans 12 amino acids. CDR1 is SEHNR, CDR2 FQNEAQ, per germline (reference sequence). The V gene lost 8 bases and the J gene lost 11 bases, with 17 bases spanning the gap. CDR3 protein: CASENPSAVQYF. Here the CDR3 DNA reads TGTGCCAGCGAGAACCCTAGCGCGGTGCAGTATTTT.

This clonotype has just a few counts. The V call is TRBV27, the J call TRBJ2-1; possible D gene TRBD1, 6 bases. V was clipped by 8 bases and J by 10 bases, with 12 bases between them. The CDR3 has 11 amino acids. Germline V CDR1 and CDR2: MNHEY, SMNVEV (reference sequence). This CDR3 reads CASRRQGEQFF. DNA for the CDR3: TGTGCCAGCCGGCGGCAGGGGGAGCAGTTCTTC.

This clonotype has more than one count but fewer than ten. J is TRBJ1-5 and V is TRBV19; maybe TRBD1 (5 bases). Germline CDR1 reads LNHDA; CDR2 reads SQIVND (reference sequence). The length of the CDR3 is 14 residues. Trimming took 3 bases from V and 7 from J, leaving 13 bases between them. CDR3 residues: CASSIIRVGQPQHF. In DNA, the CDR3 is TGTGCCAGTAGTATTATCAGGGTGGGACAGCCCCAGCATTTT.

In its sample, this clonotype was seen many times. This chain links TRBV7-2 with TRBJ1-5; perhaps TRBD1 as D (5 bases). The germline CDR1 and CDR2 sequences are SGHTA and FQGNSA. The CDR3 spans 16 residues. The germline V and J ends were trimmed by 5 bases and 2 bases, with 16 bases remaining between them. In DNA, the CDR3 is TGTGCCAGCAGCCCGAGGACAAGTCGAGGCAATCAGCCCCAGCATTTT. Translated: CASSPRTSRGNQPQHF.

This chain links TRBV6-2 or TRBV6-3 with TRBJ2-7; no firm D call. CDR3 length: 13 amino acids. Germline V gene data show CDR1 as MNHEY and CDR2 as SVGEGT. V lost 1 base to trimming and J lost 4 bases, with 8 bases between them. The CDR3 sequence: CASSYWSQYEQYF. CDR3 DNA sequence: TGTGCCAGCAGTTACTGGAGTCAATACGAGCAGTACTTC.

This clonotype was observed a single time. CDR3 DNA sequence: TGTGCCAGCAGCTTTACTAGCGACCGCTTGTCGAATGAGCAGTTCTTC. Its translation: CASSFTSDRLSNEQFF. The chain recombines TRBV7-6 with TRBJ2-1; 7 bases align to TRBD2. This CDR3 is built from 16 residues. From germline, CDR1 is SGHVS and CDR2 FNYEAQ. V gave up 3 bases and J gave up 7 bases; unmatched junction bases: 12.

This clonotype appeared a few times. The V call is TRBV7-2, the J call TRBJ2-1; 12 nucleotides line up with TRBD2. Germline V gene data show CDR1 as SGHTA and CDR2 as FQGNSA. This CDR3 region has 16 residues. V was pared by 4 bases and J by 7 bases, with 8 bases of the junction left unmatched. The CDR3 nucleotides read TGTGCCAGCAGCTCCTCACTAGCGGGGGGTTCTAATGAGCAGTTCTTC. Translating it yields CASSSSLAGGSNEQFF.

The gene calls are TRBV10-3 and TRBJ1-4; 7 positions agree with TRBD1. Trimming at V came to 5 bases and at J to 3 bases, leaving 3 bases not matched to a gene. CDR1 is ENHRY, CDR2 SYGVKD, per germline. The CDR3 totals 14 residues. The CDR3, as DNA: TGTGCCATCAGTAAGACAGGGCCTAATGAAAAACTGTTTTTT. Encoded protein: CAISKTGPNEKLFF.

This chain uses TRBV7-8 with TRBJ2-7; either TRBD1 or TRBD2 may fit D (5 bases each). Between the trimmed V and J ends, which lost 3 bases and 1 base, there was a span of 10 bases. CDR3 length equals 14 residues. CDR1 and CDR2 from the germline V gene are SGHVS and FQNEAQ. The CDR3 nucleotides are TGTGCCAGCAGCTTCCAGGGACGGTCCTACGAGCAGTACTTC. Encoded protein: CASSFQGRSYEQYF.

This rearrangement joins TRBV6-5 to TRBJ2-7; D unclear. The germline V gene encodes CDR1 MNHEY and CDR2 SVGAGI. The length of the CDR3 is 11 residues. Trimming cost V 6 bases and J 9 bases, with 12 bases left between them. The CDR3 DNA follows: TGTGCCAGCAGCCGACCCCCGGTGCAGTACTTC. It codes for CASSRPPVQYF.

The chain links TRBV20-1 to TRBJ2-7; unclear D gene. CDR3 length: 12 residues. Germline CDR1 is DFQATT and CDR2 is SNEGSKA (reference sequence). Trimming removed 2 bases from V and 2 bases from J, with 7 bases in between. CDR3 DNA sequence: TGCAGTGCTAGACCGCCAGCCTACGAGCAGTACTTC. Translated, it gives CSARPPAYEQYF.

The chain combines TRBV7-8 with TRBJ1-6; D is uncertain. The length of the CDR3 is 12 residues. Trimming left V 3 bases short and J 9 bases short, with 6 bases between. Per germline, CDR1 SGHVS and CDR2 FQNEAQ. CDR3 amino acids: CASSFQCSPLHF. CDR3 DNA: TGTGCCAGCAGCTTTCAGTGTTCACCCCTCCACTTT.